This TCR beta chain was identified during a study of CD8 T cells in ankylosing spondylitis. General study findings and limits: According to the report, clones linked to the disease were significantly enriched in matched synovial fluid samples taken from ankylosing spondylitis patients. Blood from ankylosing spondylitis patients appeared to carry a characteristic roughly 8-variant TCR beta motif. Clones linked with disease were CD8+ and fairly uncommon in the peripheral blood.

This clonotype showed up just a few times. Its antigen is undetermined. The junction differs from germline at one of its ends, possibly a read error. The TCR beta libraries were generated through quantitative 5'-RACE incorporating molecular barcodes. TCRdb called the 5' RACE reads again in MiXCR, with one record for every CDR3 protein. The sample lists about 840,000 distinct CDR3 sequences, about 11% occurring once. Germline values: CDR1 SSHAT, CDR2 FNYEAQ (reference sequence). The CDR3 totals 16 residues. The source is a male donor with ankylosing spondylitis. The sample taken for sequencing was blood, either unsorted or a sorted T cell fraction (not recorded which). J is TRBJ2-1 and V is TRBV7-7, with 11 positions matching TRBD2. The CDR3 DNA reads as TGTGCTAGCAGCCCCATTAGCGGGGGGGCCCCCCTGGAGCAGTTCTTC. Translating it yields CASSPISGGAPLEQFF.